One sample yielded the 32 T cell receptor beta chains listed below, sequenced in a study of PD-1 blockade in classical Hodgkin lymphoma. Produced via immunoSEQ multiplex PCR; TCRdb's table is partial and in-frame only. The table has around 41,000 clones, approximately 79% seen once. All the patients suffered relapse after autologous stem cell transplantation, and brentuximab vedotin exposure differed. Source: peripheral blood mononuclear cells (PBMCs), taken before the second cycle of nivolumab. The receptors shown here come from a human donor with classical Hodgkin lymphoma.

The gene calls are TRBV15 and TRBJ2-1; TRBD2 is a possible D gene (6 bases). The CDR3 spans 13 residues. The germline gives CDR1 LNHNV, CDR2 YYDKDF (reference sequence). V lost 9 bases and J 3 bases, leaving 12 bases between the germline ends. The CDR3, as DNA: TGTGCCACTCGGAGGGCTAACTACAATGAGCAGTTCTTC. Amino acid sequence: CATRRANYNEQFF.

The chain combines TRBV7-9 with TRBJ2-2; 8 bases match TRBD2. This CDR3 is 16 amino acids long. Trimming at V came to 5 bases and at J to 3 bases, leaving 8 bases not matched to a gene. Germline V CDR1 and CDR2: SEHNR, FQNEAQ (reference sequence). The CDR3 region has the DNA TGTGCCAGCAGCCCCCGGGCGGGAGGAGACACCGGGGAGCTGTTTTTT. Its protein is CASSPRAGGDTGELFF.

This clone was counted a few times. Other DNA sequences of this sample code for an identical CDR3. This chain uses TRBV19 with TRBJ1-6; D is uncertain. V was pared by 4 bases and J by 2 bases, with 12 bases between. Germline assignment: CDR1 LNHDA and CDR2 SQIVND (reference sequence). The CDR3 is 16 amino acids. The CDR3 is CASSTLTDAYNSPLHF. The CDR3 DNA reads as TGTGCCAGTAGTACCCTGACGGATGCCTATAATTCACCCCTCCACTTT.

This chain uses TRBV5-1 with TRBJ2-7; 8 bases are a match to TRBD2. CDR3 size: 14 residues. Germline lookup yields CDR1 SGHRS and CDR2 YFSETQ. V dropped 1 base and J dropped 5; count of bases not matched to a gene: 5. CDR3 amino acids: CASSLRPAGDEQYF. As DNA, the CDR3 is TGCGCCAGCAGCTTGAGGCCAGCGGGAGACGAGCAGTACTTC.

V and J are TRBV5-8 and TRBJ2-3; TRBD1 aligns across 9 bases. This CDR3 region has 15 residues. The junction had 10 bases not matched to a gene; V was cut back by 5 bases and J by 6 bases. CDR1 is SGHTS and CDR2 is YDEGEE in the germline V gene. CDR3 sequence reads: CASRQPGQGHDTQYF. CDR3 nucleotides: TGTGCCAGCAGACAGCCGGGACAGGGTCACGATACGCAGTATTTT.

V usage is TRBV6-5 and J usage is TRBJ1-2, with TRBD1 matching over 7 bases. This CDR3 contains 15 residues. The V gene end was trimmed by 5 bases and the J gene end by 1 base; junction bases not matched to a gene: 7. CDR1 is MNHEY and CDR2 is SVGAGI in the germline V gene. CDR3 loop: CASSTVRDSNYGYTF. The CDR3 region has the DNA TGTGCCAGCAGTACCGTCCGGGACAGTAACTATGGCTACACCTTC.

This chain uses TRBV28 with TRBJ2-6, with TRBD1 matching over 8 bases. V gave up 5 bases and J gave up 4 bases; unmatched junction bases: 19. The CDR3 has 20 residues. Per the germline V gene, CDR1 is MDHEN and CDR2 is SYDVKM. The CDR3 loop is CASSPWETGAVLSGANVLTF. In DNA, the CDR3 is TGTGCCAGCAGTCCATGGGAGACAGGGGCCGTCCTGAGCGGGGCCAACGTCCTGACTTTC.

This chain joins TRBV7-9 and TRBJ1-2; D unclear. Germline assignment: CDR1 SEHNR and CDR2 FQNEAQ (reference sequence). CDR3 length equals 14 residues. V was clipped by 3 bases and J by 4 bases, with 12 bases between them. Here the CDR3 reads CASSFAVVIYGYTF. The CDR3 DNA sequence: TGTGCCAGCAGCTTCGCGGTCGTCATCTATGGCTACACCTTC.

The chain combines TRBV9 with TRBJ2-3, with 9 bases fitting TRBD2. The ends lost 0 bases at V and 2 bases at J; junction bases unmatched: 7. Germline lookup yields CDR1 SGDLS and CDR2 YYNGEE. The CDR3 sequence is 17 residues long. The CDR3 DNA reads as TGTGCCAGCAGCGTAGCCAACAGACTAGCGGACACAGATACGCAGTATTTT. Its translation is CASSVANRLADTDTQYF.

This clone is medium-sized within its sample. V gene TRBV30 combines with J gene TRBJ1-1; D call uncertain. Trimming removed 1 base from V and 1 base from J, with 7 bases in between. CDR1 and CDR2 (germline): GTSNPN, SVGIG (reference sequence). The CDR3 runs 13 residues. CDR3 bases: TGTGCCTGGAGTGAGGCAGGGAACACTGAAGCTTTCTTT. Encoded protein: CAWSEAGNTEAFF.

The chain joins TRBV7-2 to TRBJ1-2, with 9 bases matching TRBD1. The J segment lost 6 bases and the V segment lost 1 base, leaving 6 bases of the junction unmatched. The CDR3 runs to 15 residues. The germline V gene encodes CDR1 SGHTA and CDR2 FQGNSA. The CDR3 region is CASSLDLGQGNGYTF. The CDR3 coding sequence is TGTGCCAGCAGCTTAGATTTGGGACAGGGTAATGGCTACACCTTC. The whole variable domain, filled in from reference TRBV7-2 and TRBJ1-2, reads GAGVSQSPSNKVTEKGKDVELRCDPISGHTALYWYRQSLGQGLEFLIYFQGNSAPDKSGLPSDRFSAERTGGSVSTLTIQRTQQEDSAVYLCASSLDLGQGNGYTFGSGTRLTVV.

V gene TRBV29-1 combines with J gene TRBJ2-1, with D perhaps matching TRBD1 (6 bases). The ends were cut back, 4 bases at V and 10 bases at J, with 14 bases in the middle. The CDR3 sequence is 12 residues long. Germline V gives CDR1 SQVTM, CDR2 ANQGSEA. CDR3 amino acids: CSVVLGAGEQFF. CDR3 in DNA: TGCAGCGTTGTATTGGGGGCCGGAGAGCAGTTCTTC.

This clone was picked up a small number of times. The genes are TRBV27 and TRBJ2-1; D gene ambiguous. Germline CDR1 reads MNHEY; CDR2 reads SMNVEV (reference sequence). Trimming took 2 bases from V and 5 from J, leaving 10 bases between them. The CDR3 spans 14 residues. CDR3 protein: CASSLEASHNEQFF. CDR3 DNA sequence: TGTGCCAGCAGTTTAGAAGCGTCCCACAATGAGCAGTTCTTC.

J is TRBJ1-3 and V is TRBV29-1; perhaps TRBD1 as D (6 bases). Germline CDR1 is SQVTM and CDR2 is ANQGSEA. The ends were cut back, 7 bases at V and 3 bases at J, with 13 bases in the middle. The CDR3 has 13 residues. CDR3 residues: CSGGQPNGNTIYF. CDR3 coding DNA: TGCAGCGGAGGACAGCCCAATGGAAACACCATATATTTT. Together with reference TRBV29-1 and TRBJ1-3, the CDR3 gives the full variable domain: SAVISQKPSRDICQRGTSLTIQCQVDSQVTMMFWYRQQPGQSLTLIATANQGSEATYESGFVIDKFPISRPNLTFSTLTVSNMSPEDSSIYLCSGGQPNGNTIYFGEGSWLTVV.

The chain joins TRBV2 to TRBJ1-2, with D possibly being TRBD1 (5 bases). V gave up 9 bases and J gave up 5 bases, with 13 bases separating them. The germline V gene has CDR1 SNHLY and CDR2 FYNNEI. The CDR3 covers 12 residues. CDR3 coding DNA: TGTGCCAGTACCCAACAGGCGTATGGCTACACCTTC. This codes for CASTQQAYGYTF.

The CDR3 reads CASSQESTSYNEQFF. Written as DNA, the CDR3 is TGCGCCAGCAGCCAAGAGTCGACTTCCTACAATGAGCAGTTCTTC. V usage is TRBV4-3 and J usage is TRBJ2-1; D call uncertain. The germline CDR1 and CDR2 sequences are LGHNA and YSLEER. Trimming pared 0 bases from V and 1 base from J, leaving 7 bases between. The CDR3 loop spans 15 amino acids.

V is TRBV29-1 and J is TRBJ2-2; TRBD1 is a possible D gene (6 bases). CDR3 length: 13 residues. Germline values: CDR1 SQVTM, CDR2 ANQGSEA. The V and J ends lost 4 bases and 8 bases respectively, with 14 bases between them. CDR3 DNA: TGCAGCGTTGGGACAGTCGGAACTGGGGAGCTGTTTTTT. Translated: CSVGTVGTGELFF.

The rearrangement joins TRBV30 to TRBJ1-2; possible D gene TRBD1, 6 bases. CDR3 size: 16 residues. The ends were cut back, 3 bases at V and 6 bases at J, with 23 bases in the middle. Germline lookup yields CDR1 GTSNPN and CDR2 SVGIG (reference sequence). The CDR3 DNA reads TGTGCCTGGAGGCAAACAGGGCTGTGGAACGATGATGGCTACACCTTC. It yields the protein CAWRQTGLWNDDGYTF.

V usage is TRBV5-1 and J usage is TRBJ2-5; a possible D gene is TRBD1 (6 bases). Per germline, CDR1 SGHRS and CDR2 YFSETQ. Trimming cost V 4 bases and J 4 bases, with 14 bases left between them. This CDR3 contains 14 residues. The CDR3: CASSTLDSGETQYF. The CDR3 nucleotides are TGCGCCAGCAGCACTCTGGACAGTGGAGAGACCCAGTACTTC.

The chain joins TRBV15 to TRBJ2-5; D tentatively reads TRBD1 or TRBD2 (5 bases each). The V gene lost 0 bases and the J gene lost 7 bases, with 12 bases spanning the gap. The CDR3 has 14 residues. The germline V gene encodes CDR1 LNHNV and CDR2 YYDKDF (reference sequence). CDR3 coding DNA: TGTGCCACCAGCAGAGAGGGAGAAAGGGGGACCCAGTACTTC. As protein: CATSREGERGTQYF.

The sample holds one count of this clone. The rearrangement joins TRBV5-8 to TRBJ2-2, with TRBD1 as a possible D gene (6 bases). This CDR3 region has 15 residues. Trimming left V 2 bases short and J 2 bases short, with 10 bases between. Looked up from germline, CDR1 is SGHTS and CDR2 is YDEGEE. CDR3 sequence: CASSFGTRNTGELFF. The CDR3 DNA sequence: TGTGCCAGCAGCTTCGGGACAAGAAACACCGGGGAGCTGTTTTTT.

The chain carries TRBV7-2 and TRBJ2-3; D gene ambiguous. This CDR3 has 15 residues. Germline V gives CDR1 SGHTA, CDR2 FQGNSA. V lost 1 base, J lost 5 bases, and 13 bases lay in between. The CDR3 nucleotides are TGTGCCAGCAGCTTAGTTGGAACGGGCGGAGATACGCAGTATTTT. This gives the protein CASSLVGTGGDTQYF.

The chain carries TRBV5-6 and TRBJ1-1; D not resolved. Germline CDR1 SGHDT, CDR2 YYEEEE. The V and J ends lost 0 bases and 6 bases respectively, with 15 bases between them. The CDR3 consists of 15 residues. The CDR3 sequence: CASSLGGLKGAEAFF. CDR3 DNA: TGTGCCAGCAGCTTGGGCGGCCTAAAGGGCGCTGAAGCTTTCTTT.

Written as DNA, the CDR3 is TGTGCCAGCACCTCTTCAGGGAGCGGTGGCTACACCTTC. Its protein product is CASTSSGSGGYTF. The chain carries TRBV6-1 and TRBJ1-2, with a tentative D call TRBD1 (5 bases). V was shortened by 7 bases and J by 7 bases, with 16 bases between the two germline ends. This CDR3 spans 13 amino acids. Germline assignment: CDR1 MNHNS and CDR2 SASEGT.

The DNA of the CDR3 is TGTGCCTTTCGGACCCAGAGGACGGAAGGCTACACCTTC. Protein: CAFRTQRTEGYTF. This chain uses TRBV30 with TRBJ1-2; D is undetermined. The germline V gene encodes CDR1 GTSNPN and CDR2 SVGIG (reference sequence). With 7 bases removed from V and 8 bases from J, the gap between germline ends came to 20 bases. CDR3 size: 13 residues.

Notes on this clone: Relative to the germline gene, one junction end is altered; a read error may explain this. The rearrangement links TRBV6-4 to TRBJ2-1; D possibly matches TRBD1 or TRBD2 (5 bases each). Germline CDR1 MRHNA, CDR2 SNTAGT. The length of the CDR3 is 17 residues. CDR3 amino acids: CASSDSAGRGGLNWRVF. The CDR3 region has the DNA TGTGCCAGCAGTGACTCCGCAGGGCGCGGTGGCTTGAACTGGCGGGTCTTC.

This chain connects TRBV7-9 to TRBJ2-7; no firm D call. CDR1 is SEHNR and CDR2 is FQNEAQ in the germline V gene (reference sequence). The CDR3 has 10 amino acids. Trimming removed 8 bases from V and 12 bases from J, with 14 bases in between. The CDR3 nucleotides are TGTGCCAGCGGAAATCAAGACTCGTACTTC. This translates into CASGNQDSYF.

This chain links TRBV5-3 with TRBJ1-1; the D gene is possibly TRBD1 (6 bases). TRBV5-3 is marked as an open reading frame, function uncertain. With 0 bases removed from V and 5 bases from J, the gap between germline ends came to 17 bases. The CDR3 covers 16 residues. CDR3 bases: TGTGCCAGAAGCTTGGGTCCCTTCGGGGGCGAGACTGAAGCTTTCTTT. Translation: CARSLGPFGGETEAFF.

The V gene is TRBV9, the J gene TRBJ1-1; D call uncertain. The V gene's germline CDR1 is SGDLS and CDR2 YYNGEE. This CDR3 comprises 14 residues. V lost 2 bases to trimming and J lost 1 base, with 9 bases between them. CDR3 nucleotide sequence: TGTGCCAGCAGCGTGAACGGAAAGAACACTGAAGCTTTCTTT. Protein sequence: CASSVNGKNTEAFF.

Notes on this clone: Other DNA sequences within the sample encode an identical CDR3. The rearrangement joins TRBV7-2 to TRBJ1-5; possibly TRBD1 for D (5 bases). V was pared by 1 base and J by 7 bases, with 14 bases between. Germline loops: CDR1 SGHTA, CDR2 FQGNSA. The CDR3 has 15 residues. In DNA, the CDR3 is TGTGCCAGCAGCTTAGGTGGGGCGGGGGGGCAGCCCCAGCATTTT. This gives the protein CASSLGGAGGQPQHF.

The chain employs TRBV7-2 and TRBJ1-1; the D gene is possibly TRBD1 (6 bases). V lost 5 bases and J lost 1, with 17 bases in between. Germline-derived CDR1 and CDR2 are SGHTA and FQGNSA. CDR3 length: 16 amino acids. The CDR3 region has the DNA TGTGCCAGCAGCCACCCCCCAGGGGCAGCGAACACTGAAGCTTTCTTT. This codes for CASSHPPGAANTEAFF.

This clone appeared a few times. CDR3 protein: CASSLSAGVNQPQHF. CDR3 nucleotide sequence: TGTGCCAGCAGTTTATCAGCGGGGGTCAATCAGCCCCAGCATTTT. This chain uses TRBV27 with TRBJ1-5; TRBD1 might be the D (5 bases). V was clipped by 0 bases and J by 3 bases, with 9 bases between them. From germline, CDR1 is MNHEY and CDR2 SMNVEV (reference sequence). The CDR3 is 15 amino acids.